This TCR beta chain emerged from a study of identical twins. The CDR3 is 16 amino acids. Germline V gene lookup returns CDR1 MGHRA and CDR2 YSYEKL. Trimming took 4 bases from V and 3 from J, leaving 19 bases between them. TCRdb independently ran MiXCR on the 5' RACE reads; one entry per CDR3 protein. This sample has 1,800,000 or so distinct CDR3 sequences, with more than 30% found just once. This clonotype was picked up a small number of times. The sequence was obtained from a newborn girl in good health. The sequencing input was cord blood. The V call is TRBV4-1, the J call TRBJ2-7, with a weak D call TRBD2 (7 bases). This CDR3 is CASSPQGGGLFYEQYF. For the CDR3, the DNA is TGCGCCAGCAGCCCCCAGGGCGGGGGCCTCTTCTACGAGCAGTACTTC.